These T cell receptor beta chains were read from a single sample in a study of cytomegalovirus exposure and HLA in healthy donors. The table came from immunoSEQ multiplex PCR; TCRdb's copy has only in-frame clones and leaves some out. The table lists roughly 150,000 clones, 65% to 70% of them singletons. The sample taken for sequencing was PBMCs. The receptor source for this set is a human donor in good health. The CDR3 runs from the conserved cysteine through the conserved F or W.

cdr3_aa: CASSLVGEGGIETQYF
v_call: TRBV5-1
j_call: TRBJ2-5

cdr3_aa: CASSLELAVFADTQYF
v_call: TRBV5-1
j_call: TRBJ2-3

cdr3_aa: CASSRTSGLYEQYF
v_call: TRBV6-5
j_call: NA

cdr3_aa: CASRGGQGNYKNIQYF
v_call: TRBV2
j_call: TRBJ2-4

cdr3_aa: CASSLEIPRAEQYF
v_call: TRBV7-2
j_call: TRBJ2-7

cdr3_aa: CASSRAGISGNTIYF
v_call: TRBV7-9
j_call: TRBJ1-3

cdr3_aa: CASSLSGTRPPGPQETQYF
v_call: TRBV7-3
j_call: TRBJ2-5

cdr3_aa: CASYTGTDGNVLTF
v_call: TRBV5-1
j_call: TRBJ2-6

cdr3_aa: CASSGTSGTYNEQFF
v_call: TRBV7-3
j_call: TRBJ2-1

cdr3_aa: CASSPTTGQGLQPQHF
v_call: TRBV28
j_call: TRBJ1-5

cdr3_aa: CASSLATGSDEQFF
v_call: TRBV5-1
j_call: TRBJ2-1

cdr3_aa: CASSPLPSGDDEQYF
v_call: TRBV14
j_call: TRBJ2-7

cdr3_aa: CASSRWDYHEQYF
v_call: TRBV21-1
j_call: TRBJ2-7

cdr3_aa: CASQPRTGGQPQHF
v_call: TRBV2
j_call: TRBJ1-5

cdr3_aa: CASTIRGSNQPQHF
v_call: TRBV19
j_call: TRBJ1-5

cdr3_aa: CASSHGDRDDTEAFF
v_call: TRBV5-1
j_call: TRBJ1-1

cdr3_aa: CASSPQLAGAVNTEQFF
v_call: TRBV9
j_call: TRBJ2-1

cdr3_aa: CASSEAGADTQYF
v_call: TRBV25-1
j_call: TRBJ2-3

cdr3_aa: CASSPGLPMGTDTQYF
v_call: TRBV7-2
j_call: TRBJ2-3